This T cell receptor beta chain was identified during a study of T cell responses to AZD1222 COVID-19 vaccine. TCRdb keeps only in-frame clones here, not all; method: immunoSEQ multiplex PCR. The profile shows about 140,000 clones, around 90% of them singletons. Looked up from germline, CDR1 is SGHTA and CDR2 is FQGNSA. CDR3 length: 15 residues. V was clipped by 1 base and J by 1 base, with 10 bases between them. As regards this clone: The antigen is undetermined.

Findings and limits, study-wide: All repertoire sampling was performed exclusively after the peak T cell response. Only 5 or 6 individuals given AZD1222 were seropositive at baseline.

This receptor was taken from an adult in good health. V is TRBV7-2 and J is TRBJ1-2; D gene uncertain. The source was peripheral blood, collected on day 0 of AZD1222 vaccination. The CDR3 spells CASSLVGMGNYGYTF. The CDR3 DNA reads TGTGCCAGCAGCTTAGTCGGGATGGGTAACTATGGCTACACCTTC. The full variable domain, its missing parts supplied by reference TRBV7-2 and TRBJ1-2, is GAGVSQSPSNKVTEKGKDVELRCDPISGHTALYWYRQSLGQGLEFLIYFQGNSAPDKSGLPSDRFSAERTGGSVSTLTIQRTQQEDSAVYLCASSLVGMGNYGYTFGSGTRLTVV.